A single sample gave rise to the 17 T cell receptor beta chains below, sequenced in a study of blood T cell repertoires in COVID-19. Here immunoSEQ multiplex PCR was the method, and the copy in TCRdb shows in-frame clones only, minus some. The profile shows roughly 85,000 clones, 60% to 85% of them singletons. Sequenced: peripheral blood. The origin of the receptors is a human donor in a cohort sampled during active COVID-19.

Only a few counts were recorded for this clone. V usage is TRBV5-1 and J usage is TRBJ1-6; D not resolved. The CDR3 runs 13 residues. Looked up from germline, CDR1 is SGHRS and CDR2 is YFSETQ. Trimming pared 3 bases from V and 5 bases from J, leaving 6 bases between. CDR3 sequence reads: CASSWRNNSPLHF. The DNA for the CDR3 is TGCGCCAGCAGCTGGAGGAATAATTCACCCCTCCACTTT.

This clone has just a few counts. The chain couples TRBV4-2 to TRBJ2-3, with D perhaps matching TRBD2 (6 bases). Trimming stripped 3 bases from V and 2 bases from J, with 12 bases between. Germline V gene sequence: CDR1 LGHNA, CDR2 YNFKEQ. The CDR3 loop spans 15 amino acids. In DNA, the CDR3 is TGTGCCAGCAGCCAGGGGGGAGGCTCCACAGATACGCAGTATTTT. Translation gives CASSQGGGSTDTQYF.

About this clone itself: One junction end does not reproduce the germline sequence, and a read error may be involved. This chain joins TRBV5-6 and TRBJ1-5; D unresolved. Germline V lookup: CDR1 SGHDT, CDR2 YYEEEE. CDR3 length equals 13 residues. CDR3 loop: CASSLGYNQAQHF. In nucleotides, the CDR3 is TGTGCCAGCAGCTTGGGCTACAATCAGGCCCAGCATTTT.

In its sample, this clone was seen many times. This rearrangement joins TRBV10-3 to TRBJ2-7, with 8 bases lining up with TRBD1. This CDR3 is 16 amino acids long. Germline CDR1 reads ENHRY; CDR2 reads SYGVKD. V trimming: 0 bases; J trimming: 3 bases; junction bases outside the gene matches: 7. CDR3 DNA: TGTGCCATCAGTGAGTCCAGGGGGCGCCTTGTCTACGAGCAGTACTTC. It codes for CAISESRGRLVYEQYF.

This chain connects TRBV5-1 to TRBJ1-6; D is unclear. The CDR3 has 13 amino acids. V was clipped by 0 bases and J by 8 bases, with 6 bases between them. Per germline, CDR1 SGHRS and CDR2 YFSETQ. CDR3 in DNA: TGCGCCAGCAGCTTGGAACAGCATTCACCCCTCCACTTT. Translated, it gives CASSLEQHSPLHF.

The rearrangement links TRBV2 to TRBJ1-6, with TRBD1 identical over 7 bases. CDR3 length equals 15 residues. V lost 7 bases and J lost 5; bases outside the gene matches: 8. In germline, CDR1 is SNHLY, CDR2 FYNNEI. In DNA form, the CDR3 reads TGTGCCAGCAAAAGGGGACAGCCGGATAATTCACCCCTCCACTTT. Translation gives CASKRGQPDNSPLHF.

The V and J genes are TRBV6-5 and TRBJ1-2; TRBD1 is a possible D gene (5 bases). Germline V CDR1 and CDR2: MNHEY, SVGAGI. V lost 0 bases and J 4 bases, leaving 12 bases between the germline ends. There are 15 residues in the CDR3. The CDR3 sequence: CASSYSGTTRYGYTF. The CDR3 DNA reads as TGTGCCAGCAGTTACTCGGGGACTACACGCTATGGCTACACCTTC.

The V gene is TRBV5-8, the J gene TRBJ1-2; 7 bases are shared with TRBD1. Losses at the gene ends were 2 bases for V and 7 bases for J; bases not matched to a gene: 5. This CDR3 has 13 residues. Germline CDR1 is SGHTS and CDR2 is YDEGEE. CDR3 bases: TGTGCCAGCAGCTTCAGGGGGAGCGGTGGCTACACCTTC. Its protein product is CASSFRGSGGYTF.

The V and J genes are TRBV5-1 and TRBJ1-2; TRBD1 is a possible D gene (6 bases). Germline values: CDR1 SGHRS, CDR2 YFSETQ. The V and J ends lost 0 bases and 6 bases respectively, with 9 bases between them. This CDR3 region has 13 residues. The CDR3 DNA follows: TGCGCCAGCAGCTTGGCACAGGGTAATGGCTACACCTTC. It encodes CASSLAQGNGYTF.

This clone was found a few times. The genes are TRBV7-2 and TRBJ2-7, with D maybe TRBD1 (6 bases). V lost 2 bases and J lost 3, with 14 bases in between. The CDR3 spans 15 residues. In germline, CDR1 is SGHTA, CDR2 FQGNSA. CDR3 residues: CASSLWGRGVYEQYF. The CDR3 DNA reads as TGTGCCAGCAGCTTATGGGGGCGCGGTGTCTACGAGCAGTACTTC.

The rearrangement joins TRBV6-5 to TRBJ2-7; D is perhaps TRBD2 (7 bases). This CDR3 is 14 amino acids long. CDR1 and CDR2 (germline): MNHEY, SVGAGI. V was pared by 1 base and J by 3 bases, with 10 bases between. The CDR3 nucleotides read TGTGCCAGCAGTTACTACGGGGGGCGCTACGAGCAGTACTTC. It encodes CASSYYGGRYEQYF.

The chain combines TRBV11-2 with TRBJ2-2, with 11 nucleotides matching TRBD1. The trim removed 3 bases at V and 6 bases at J, leaving 3 bases unmatched. The germline CDR1 and CDR2 sequences are SGHAT and FQNNGV. The CDR3 is made up of 15 amino acids. In DNA, the CDR3 is TGTGCCAGCAGCTTTTTGGGACAGGGGGCCGGGGAGCTGTTTTTT. Protein: CASSFLGQGAGELFF.

This clone was seen only once. V is TRBV5-5 and J is TRBJ2-7, with D possibly being TRBD2 (5 bases). This CDR3 is 13 amino acids long. Germline values: CDR1 SGHKS, CDR2 YYEKEE (reference sequence). Trimming left V 0 bases short and J 7 bases short, with 11 bases between. CDR3 sequence reads: CASSLGGLREQYF. The CDR3 bases are TGTGCCAGCAGCTTGGGCGGGCTTCGGGAGCAGTACTTC.

The chain joins TRBV7-9 to TRBJ2-1, with 9 bases matching TRBD2. This CDR3 is built from 15 residues. Trimming removed 2 bases from V and 5 bases from J; junction bases left unmatched: 4. Germline CDR1 is SEHNR and CDR2 is FQNEAQ (reference sequence). The CDR3, as DNA: TGTGCCAGCAGCTTATGGGGCGGGGGGGACAATGAGCAGTTCTTC. Amino acids: CASSLWGGGDNEQFF.

This chain joins TRBV5-4 and TRBJ2-7; D is unresolved. The CDR3 has 13 residues. Per the germline V gene, CDR1 is SGHNT and CDR2 is YYREEE (reference sequence). Trimming cost V 4 bases and J 5 bases, with 13 bases left between them. In DNA, the CDR3 is TGTGCCAGCAGCCGTTCCTTAGCACACGAGCAGTACTTC. Translated, it gives CASSRSLAHEQYF.

There are a few counts of this clone. This chain joins TRBV7-2 and TRBJ1-2; 11 nucleotides align to TRBD1. Germline V gene sequence: CDR1 SGHTA, CDR2 FQGNSA. The CDR3 extends over 14 amino acids. The V segment lost 8 bases and the J segment 8 bases; nucleotides outside the gene matches: 10. The CDR3 sequence is CASATGDRGKGYTF. The CDR3 DNA follows: TGTGCCAGCGCCACCGGGGACAGGGGGAAGGGCTACACCTTC.

The chain carries TRBV6-5 and TRBJ2-6, with D possibly matching TRBD1 (5 bases). The CDR3 length is 15 residues. V lost 6 bases, J lost 3 bases, and 12 bases lay in between. CDR1 and CDR2 (germline): MNHEY, SVGAGI. CDR3 coding DNA: TGTGCCAGCAGCTTCAGGGTGAATGGGGCCAACGTCCTGACTTTC. It specifies CASSFRVNGANVLTF.